This entry is about one T cell receptor beta chain. In the source study's methods: It was from reference gene primer amplification that nucleated cell counts were estimated. TCRdb's table, derived via immunoSEQ multiplex PCR, lists solely in-frame clones and lacks some. For V, J and clone size, that table is used; D and trimming come from the DNA. The sample shows 250,000 or so clones, about 88% of them seen only once. The sample is drawn from a study of blood T cell repertoires in COVID-19. Study context: Collection of acute and convalescent COVID-19 samples took place in the United States, Italy and Spain. The cDNA or gDNA used as material had been derived from T cells, B-cell-depleted T cells, or PBMCs.

Seattle patients were enrolled while actively infected and followed longitudinally. In germline, CDR1 is LNHDA, CDR2 SQIVND (reference sequence). Trimming took off 2 bases at V and 10 bases at J, with 18 bases between the two ends. The CDR3 contains 15 residues. The chain recombines TRBV19 with TRBJ2-1; no definite D call. This receptor was taken from a woman aged 55-75 years with COVID-19, enrolled during active disease. The source material was peripheral blood. The CDR3 nucleotides read TGTGCCAGTAGTATAAATTCACAGTATGTGGTAGAGCAGTTCTTC. Protein product: CASSINSQYVVEQFF.